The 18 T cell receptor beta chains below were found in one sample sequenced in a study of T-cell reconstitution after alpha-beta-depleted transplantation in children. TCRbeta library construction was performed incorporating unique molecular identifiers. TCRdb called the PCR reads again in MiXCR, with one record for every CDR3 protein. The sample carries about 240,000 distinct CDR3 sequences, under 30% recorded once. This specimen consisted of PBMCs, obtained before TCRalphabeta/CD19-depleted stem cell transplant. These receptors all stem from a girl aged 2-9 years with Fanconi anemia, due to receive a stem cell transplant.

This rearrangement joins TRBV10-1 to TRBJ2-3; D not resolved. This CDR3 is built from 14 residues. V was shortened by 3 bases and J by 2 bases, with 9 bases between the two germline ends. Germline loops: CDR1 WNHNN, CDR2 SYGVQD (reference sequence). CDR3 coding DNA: TGCGCCAGCAGTGAAACAAGGTCCACAGATACGCAGTATTTT. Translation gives CASSETRSTDTQYF.

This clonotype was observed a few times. Here the CDR3 reads CSVEGLTSTDTQYF. CDR3 DNA: TGCAGCGTTGAGGGGCTTACTAGCACAGATACGCAGTATTTT. This rearrangement joins TRBV29-1 to TRBJ2-3, with a tentative D call TRBD1 (5 bases). Trimming removed 3 bases from V and 0 bases from J, with 10 bases in between. Germline V gives CDR1 SQVTM, CDR2 ANQGSEA. The length of the CDR3 is 14 residues.

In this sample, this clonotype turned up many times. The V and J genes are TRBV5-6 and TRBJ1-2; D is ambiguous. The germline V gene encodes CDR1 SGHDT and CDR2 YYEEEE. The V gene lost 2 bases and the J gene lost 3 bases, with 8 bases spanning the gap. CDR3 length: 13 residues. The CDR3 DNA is TGTGCCAGCAGCTTAAACCGGGACTATGGCTACACCTTC. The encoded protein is CASSLNRDYGYTF. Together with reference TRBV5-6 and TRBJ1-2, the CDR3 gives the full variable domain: DAGVTQSPTHLIKTRGQQVTLRCSPKSGHDTVSWYQQALGQGPQFIFQYYEEEERQRGNFPDRFSGHQFPNYSSELNVNALLLGDSALYLCASSLNRDYGYTFGSGTRLTVV.

CDR3 residues: CASSEAGIGLATLGEQYF. DNA of the CDR3: TGTGCCAGCAGTGAAGCAGGTATAGGACTAGCGACTTTAGGCGAGCAGTACTTC. The chain carries TRBV2 and TRBJ2-7; 9 nucleotides match TRBD2. The CDR3 runs 18 residues. With 0 bases clipped from V and 6 bases from J, the junction kept 15 bases outside the gene matches. From germline, CDR1 is SNHLY and CDR2 FYNNEI. Looking up the rest from reference TRBV2 and TRBJ2-7 gives the full variable domain: EPEVTQTPSHQVTQMGQEVILRCVPISNHLYFYWYRQILGQKVEFLVSFYNNEISEKSEIFDDQFSVERPDGSNFTLKIRSTKLEDSAMYFCASSEAGIGLATLGEQYFGPGTRLTVT.

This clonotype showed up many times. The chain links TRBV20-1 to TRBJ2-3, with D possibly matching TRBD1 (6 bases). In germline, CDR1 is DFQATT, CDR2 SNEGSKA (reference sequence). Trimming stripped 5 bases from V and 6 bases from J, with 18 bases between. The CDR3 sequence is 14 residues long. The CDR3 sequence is CSAPRYRVGDTQYF. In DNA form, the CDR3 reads TGCAGTGCTCCCCGATACAGGGTGGGGGATACGCAGTATTTT.

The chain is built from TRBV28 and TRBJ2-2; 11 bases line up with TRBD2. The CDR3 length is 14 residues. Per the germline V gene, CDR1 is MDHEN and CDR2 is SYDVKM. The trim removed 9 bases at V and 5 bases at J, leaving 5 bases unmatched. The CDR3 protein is CASTRTSGTGELFF. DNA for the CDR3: TGTGCCAGTACGAGGACTAGCGGGACCGGGGAGCTGTTTTTT.

As DNA, the CDR3 is TGTGCCAGCAGCTTTACCGGGACAGGGACCTACGAGCAGTACTTC. Amino acid sequence: CASSFTGTGTYEQYF. The V call is TRBV6-2 or TRBV6-3, the J call TRBJ2-7, with 9 bases matching TRBD1. V dropped 6 bases and J dropped 2; count of bases not matched to a gene: 8. This CDR3 is built from 15 residues. The germline V gene encodes CDR1 MNHEY and CDR2 SVGEGT.

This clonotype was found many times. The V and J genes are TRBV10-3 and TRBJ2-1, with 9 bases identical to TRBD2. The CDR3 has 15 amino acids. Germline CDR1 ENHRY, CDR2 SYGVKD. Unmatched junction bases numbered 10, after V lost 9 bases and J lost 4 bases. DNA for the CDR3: TGTGCCATAAGACCTGCGGGAGGGCCGTACAATGAGCAGTTCTTC. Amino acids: CAIRPAGGPYNEQFF.

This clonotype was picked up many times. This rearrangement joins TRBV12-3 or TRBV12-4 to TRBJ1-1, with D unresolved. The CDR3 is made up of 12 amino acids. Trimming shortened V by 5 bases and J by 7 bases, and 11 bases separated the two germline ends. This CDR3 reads CASSPLQYEAFF. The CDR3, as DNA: TGTGCCAGCAGTCCGCTGCAATATGAAGCTTTCTTT.

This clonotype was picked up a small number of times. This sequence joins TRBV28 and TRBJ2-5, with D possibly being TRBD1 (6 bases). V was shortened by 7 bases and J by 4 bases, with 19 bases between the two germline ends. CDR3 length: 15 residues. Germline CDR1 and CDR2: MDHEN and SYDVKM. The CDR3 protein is CASTLNRVGRETQYF. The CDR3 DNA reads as TGTGCCAGCACCCTTAACAGGGTCGGTAGAGAGACCCAGTACTTC.

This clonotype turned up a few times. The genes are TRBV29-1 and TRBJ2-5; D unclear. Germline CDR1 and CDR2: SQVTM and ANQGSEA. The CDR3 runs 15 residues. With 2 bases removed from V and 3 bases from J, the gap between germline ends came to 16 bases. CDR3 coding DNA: TGCAGCGTTGAACCCTCTAATGGTTGGGAAGAGACCCAGTACTTC. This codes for CSVEPSNGWEETQYF. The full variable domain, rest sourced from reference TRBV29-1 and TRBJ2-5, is SAVISQKPSRDICQRGTSLTIQCQVDSQVTMMFWYRQQPGQSLTLIATANQGSEATYESGFVIDKFPISRPNLTFSTLTVSNMSPEDSSIYLCSVEPSNGWEETQYFGPGTRLLVL.

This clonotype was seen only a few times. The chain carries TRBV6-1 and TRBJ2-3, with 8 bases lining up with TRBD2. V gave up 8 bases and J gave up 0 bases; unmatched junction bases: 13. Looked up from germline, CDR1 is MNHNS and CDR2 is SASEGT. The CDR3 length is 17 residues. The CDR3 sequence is CASSLRGAISSTDTQYF. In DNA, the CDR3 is TGTGCCAGCTCGTTGCGGGGGGCCATTTCCAGCACAGATACGCAGTATTTT.

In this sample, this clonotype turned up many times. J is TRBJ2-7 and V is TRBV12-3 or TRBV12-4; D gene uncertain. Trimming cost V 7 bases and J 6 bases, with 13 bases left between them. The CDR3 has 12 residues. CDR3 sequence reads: CASTFSPPEQYF. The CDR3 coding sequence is TGTGCCAGCACATTTTCCCCCCCCGAGCAGTACTTC.

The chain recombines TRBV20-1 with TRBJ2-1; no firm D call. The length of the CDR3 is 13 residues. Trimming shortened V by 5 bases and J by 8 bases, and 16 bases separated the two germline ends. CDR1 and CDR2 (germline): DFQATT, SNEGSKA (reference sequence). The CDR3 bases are TGCAGTGCTCTCGTTTTAGGGTCCCATGAGCAGTTCTTC. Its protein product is CSALVLGSHEQFF.

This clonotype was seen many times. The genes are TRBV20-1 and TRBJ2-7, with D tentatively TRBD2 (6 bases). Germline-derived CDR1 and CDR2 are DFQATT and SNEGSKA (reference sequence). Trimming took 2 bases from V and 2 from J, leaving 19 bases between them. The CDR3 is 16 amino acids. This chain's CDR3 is CSARTRRDFVTYEQYF. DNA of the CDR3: TGCAGTGCTAGAACCAGACGGGACTTTGTAACCTACGAGCAGTACTTC.

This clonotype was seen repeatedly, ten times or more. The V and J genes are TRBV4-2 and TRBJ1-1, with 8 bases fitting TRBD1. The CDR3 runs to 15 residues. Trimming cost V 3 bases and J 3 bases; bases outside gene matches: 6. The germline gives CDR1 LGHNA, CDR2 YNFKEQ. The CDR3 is CASSQMTGADTEAFF. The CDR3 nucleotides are TGTGCCAGCAGCCAGATGACAGGGGCGGACACTGAAGCTTTCTTT.

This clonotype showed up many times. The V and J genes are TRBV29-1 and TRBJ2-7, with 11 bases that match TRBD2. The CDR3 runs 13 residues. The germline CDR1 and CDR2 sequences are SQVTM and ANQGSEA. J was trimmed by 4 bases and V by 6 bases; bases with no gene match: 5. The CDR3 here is CSVRLAGNYEQYF. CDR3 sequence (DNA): TGCAGCGTGCGACTAGCGGGAAATTACGAGCAGTACTTC.

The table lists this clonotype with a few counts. The CDR3 nucleotides are TGTGCCAGCAACCCCTTTCAAATCTCCAATGAGCAGTTCTTC. Protein product: CASNPFQISNEQFF. The rearrangement links TRBV28 to TRBJ2-1, with unresolved D. The CDR3 spans 14 residues. The V end lost 7 bases, the J end lost 6 bases, and 16 bases lay between the germline ends. The germline gives CDR1 MDHEN, CDR2 SYDVKM.